This is a list of T cell receptor beta chains from one sample in a study of blood T cell repertoires in COVID-19. The protocol was immunoSEQ multiplex PCR, while the TCRdb copy is restricted to in-frame clones and leaves out a portion. This table holds around 480,000 clones, approximately 90% found once. The sample comprised PBMCs or T cells enriched from blood (not recorded which). The receptors come from a woman under 30 who had recovered from COVID-19. CDR3s include the opening cysteine and the closing phenylalanine or tryptophan. The D gene is left open where the match is weak. Part of the rows lack a size; the others show once, few, many or a class for expanded clones.

CASSPPGLRETEAFF,TGTGCCAGCTCACCGCCGGGCCTCCGGGAAACTGAAGCTTTCTTT,NA,TRBV18,NA,TRBJ1-1
CASSLERDQPQHF,TGCGCCAGCAGCTTGGAGAGGGATCAGCCCCAGCATTTT,few,TRBV5-1,NA,TRBJ1-5
CASSSTFQGAETQYF,TGTGCCAGCAGTTCGACCTTCCAGGGGGCAGAGACCCAGTACTTC,NA,TRBV6-6,TRBD1,TRBJ2-5
CASSFSSGGEKNEQFF,TGTGCCAGCAGCTTTAGTAGCGGGGGGGAAAAAAATGAGCAGTTCTTC,once,TRBV7-2,TRBD2,TRBJ2-1
CASSSSGQPYGYTF,TGTGCCAGCTCATCTTCGGGACAGCCCTATGGCTACACCTTC,NA,TRBV18,TRBD1,TRBJ1-2
CASSIPGGHQPQHF,TGTGCCAGTAGTATTCCAGGGGGCCATCAGCCCCAGCATTTT,NA,TRBV19,TRBD1,TRBJ1-5
CASRSQEPYGYTF,TGTGCCAGCAGGTCACAGGAGCCATATGGCTACACCTTC,NA,TRBV12-3/TRBV12-4,NA,TRBJ1-2
CASSLVTGGESTDTQYF,TGTGCCAGCAGCTTAGTTACCGGGGGGGAAAGCACAGATACGCAGTATTTT,NA,TRBV7-2,TRBD2,TRBJ2-3
CASSFDRGGQETQYF,TGTGCCAGCAGCTTCGACAGGGGCGGTCAAGAGACCCAGTACTTC,NA,TRBV7-9,TRBD1,TRBJ2-5
CASSSLRRDRIFLGANVLTF,TGTGCCAGCAGCTCCTTAAGGAGGGACAGGATCTTTCTCGGGGCCAACGTCCTGACTTTC,NA,TRBV21-1,NA,TRBJ2-6
CASSLGQDSFQYF,TGTGCCAGCAGCTTGGGACAGGACTCATTTCAGTACTTC,NA,TRBV5-4,NA,TRBJ2-4
CASSRIRDSMNTEAFF,TGTGCCAGTAGTCGTATCCGGGACAGCATGAACACTGAAGCTTTCTTT,few,TRBV19,TRBD1,TRBJ1-1
CASSPRTGTHTEAFF,TGTGCCAGCTCACCGCGGACAGGGACTCACACTGAAGCTTTCTTT,NA,TRBV18,TRBD1,TRBJ1-1
CASSRDWVNTEAFF,TGTGCCAGCAGCCGTGACTGGGTGAACACTGAAGCTTTCTTT,NA,TRBV13,NA,TRBJ1-1
CSVAFGTSRGLGTDTQYF,TGCAGCGTTGCGTTTGGGACTAGCCGGGGTTTGGGCACAGATACGCAGTATTTT,NA,TRBV29-1,TRBD2,TRBJ2-3
CASSGGADTQYF,TGTGCCAGCAGCGGGGGGGCGGATACGCAGTATTTT,NA,TRBV6-5,TRBD2,TRBJ2-3
CASSLGQEQFF,TGTGCCAGCAGCCTTGGCCAAGAGCAGTTCTTC,NA,TRBV7-6,NA,TRBJ2-1
CASSARSGDNYGYTF,TGTGCCAGCAGCGCCAGGAGCGGGGATAACTATGGCTACACCTTC,NA,TRBV5-4,NA,TRBJ1-2
CATSRPPARAGTDTQYF,TGTGCCACCAGCAGACCCCCGGCGAGGGCGGGCACAGATACGCAGTATTTT,NA,TRBV15,NA,TRBJ2-3
CASSPLGSDSGNTIYF,TGTGCCAGCAGCCCCCTAGGAAGTGACTCTGGAAACACCATATATTTT,NA,TRBV7-9,NA,TRBJ1-3
CATGDLYEQYF,TGTGCCACCGGGGATCTCTACGAGCAGTACTTC,NA,TRBV30,NA,TRBJ2-7
CASSLDLQGTEAFF,TGTGCCAGCAGCTTAGATCTACAGGGCACTGAAGCTTTCTTT,NA,TRBV11-2,NA,TRBJ1-1
CASSYMLSRDRGHTDTQYF,TGCGCCAGCAGCTACATGCTTTCCCGGGACAGGGGCCACACAGATACGCAGTATTTT,NA,TRBV5-1,TRBD1,TRBJ2-3
CASSRRAGGTGELFF,TGTGCCAGCAGCCGGAGGGCAGGGGGCACCGGGGAGCTGTTTTTT,once,TRBV5-4,NA,TRBJ2-2
CASSLTGTAVYGYTF,TGCGCCAGCAGCTTAACCGGGACAGCGGTCTATGGCTACACCTTC,NA,TRBV5-1,TRBD1,TRBJ1-2
CASSLVWGVYNEQFF,TGTGCCAGCAGCTTAGTTTGGGGAGTTTACAATGAGCAGTTCTTC,once,TRBV7-2,NA,TRBJ2-1
CASSPSGYGAPRGSLYNSPLHF,TGTGCCAGCAGTCCCTCCGGATATGGGGCCCCGAGGGGGAGCCTCTATAATTCACCCCTCCACTTT,many,TRBV27,NA,TRBJ1-6
CASSVGSQGSLNRQETQYF,TGTGCCAGCAGCGTAGGGAGTCAGGGTTCCCTAAACCGCCAAGAGACCCAGTACTTC,NA,TRBV9,NA,TRBJ2-5
CASSQVGTGGLAKQYF,TGTGCCAGCAGCCAAGTGGGGACAGGGGGCCTTGCAAAGCAGTACTTC,NA,TRBV3-1/TRBV3-2,TRBD1,TRBJ2-7
CASSYFETGRNEQFF,TGTGCCAGCAGTTACTTCGAGACAGGAAGAAATGAGCAGTTCTTC,NA,TRBV6-8,NA,TRBJ2-1
CASSFREGRTYNSPLHF,TGTGCCAGCAGTTTCCGAGAGGGCCGAACTTATAATTCACCCCTCCACTTT,NA,TRBV28,NA,TRBJ1-6
CASNRDSSPYTF,TGTGCCAGCAATAGGGACAGTAGTCCCTACACCTTC,once,TRBV5-4,TRBD1,TRBJ1-2
CMIRASGVDEQFF,TGTATGATAAGGGCTAGCGGGGTTGATGAGCAGTTCTTC,NA,TRBV10-3,TRBD2,TRBJ2-1
CASRRRTGAYEQYF,TGTGCCAGCAGGCGCCGGACAGGGGCCTACGAGCAGTACTTC,NA,TRBV27,TRBD1,TRBJ2-7
CASSRQGSDGYTF,TGCGCCAGCAGCCGACAGGGGAGTGATGGCTACACCTTC,once,TRBV5-1,TRBD1,TRBJ1-2
CASSLLAGPNEQYF,TGTGCCAGTTCTCTACTAGCGGGGCCAAACGAGCAGTACTTC,NA,TRBV19,TRBD2,TRBJ2-7
CASSSTGATLTGNTIYF,TGTGCCAGCAGCTCGACAGGGGCCACCCTAACTGGAAACACCATATATTTT,NA,TRBV7-2,TRBD1,TRBJ1-3
CASRRTVLTNYGYTF,TGTGCCAGCAGAAGGACAGTTTTAACTAACTATGGCTACACCTTC,once,TRBV6-5,NA,TRBJ1-2
CASSHGGGLEYGYTF,TGTGCCAGCAGCCATGGGGGCGGACTCGAGTATGGCTACACCTTC,NA,TRBV7-9,NA,TRBJ1-2
CAISDYGQAYNEQFF,TGTGCCATCAGTGACTACGGACAGGCCTACAATGAGCAGTTCTTC,NA,TRBV10-3,TRBD1,TRBJ2-1
CASGDRENYGYTF,TGTGCCAGCGGGGACAGGGAGAACTATGGCTACACCTTC,NA,TRBV25-1,TRBD1,TRBJ1-2
CASRIDRESGELFF,TGTGCCAGTAGGATCGACAGGGAGAGTGGAGAACTGTTTTTT,NA,TRBV19,TRBD1,TRBJ1-4
CASSYTSGETQYF,TGTGCCAGCAGCTATACATCGGGGGAGACCCAGTACTTC,NA,TRBV3-1/TRBV3-2,NA,TRBJ2-5
CASQWGKGSGNTIYF,TGTGCCTCCCAGTGGGGTAAGGGGTCTGGAAACACCATATATTTT,once,TRBV15,NA,TRBJ1-3
CASSRLGGETQYF,TGTGCCAGCAGCCGTCTGGGGGGGGAGACCCAGTACTTC,NA,TRBV7-3,TRBD2,TRBJ2-5
CASTRQGTQYF,TGTGCCAGCACCCGACAGGGGACGCAGTATTTT,NA,TRBV5-4,TRBD1,TRBJ2-3
CASSLYPATGGNSPLHF,TGTGCCAGCAGCTTGTACCCCGCGACAGGGGGCAATTCACCCCTCCACTTT,few,TRBV5-4,TRBD1,TRBJ1-6
CASSRAGESLGTEAFF,TGTGCCAGCAGCCGGGCGGGGGAAAGTTTAGGCACTGAAGCTTTCTTT,NA,TRBV5-4,NA,TRBJ1-1
CAWAKTEDQPQHF,TGTGCCTGGGCAAAGACAGAGGATCAGCCCCAGCATTTT,NA,TRBV30,NA,TRBJ1-5
CASSTLRTGRPDTQYF,TGTGCCAGCAGCACACTCAGGACAGGGAGGCCAGATACGCAGTATTTT,NA,TRBV28,TRBD1,TRBJ2-3